The entry that follows covers one TCR beta chain sequence. Its cognate antigen is unknown. Read sequence stops 3 residues before the CDR3 end, and the germline J gene provides the missing end. The CDR3 contains 15 residues. Trimming stripped 0 bases from V and 4 bases from J, with 12 bases between. Libraries were prepared by immunoSEQ multiplex PCR; TCRdb keeps only in-frame clonotypes and omits some of them. The table for this sample gives fewer than 35,000 clones. The record originates from a study of T cells in women clearing cervical HPV infection. As for the study in general: Case blood was drawn when the lesion was first found; control blood after infection became undetectable. Study conclusions and caveats: Controls had more TRBV6-7 (about 0.16%) than cases (roughly 0.11%).

The rearrangement uses TRBV23-1 and TRBJ1-1; the D gene is possibly TRBD1 (6 bases). TRBV23-1 qualifies as an ORF whose function is uncertain. Source material: blood buffy coat. This clonotype originated in a woman aged 18-70 years with a cervical HPV16 infection that either progressed to CIN3+ or cleared (not recorded which). CDR3 region: CASSQSPGAATEAFF. The CDR3 DNA, read in part, is TGCGCCAGCAGTCAATCCCCAGGGGCGGCCACTGAA.